The rows below give T cell receptor beta chains drawn from one sample of a study of blood T cell repertoires in COVID-19. Clones were read by immunoSEQ multiplex PCR, and TCRdb kept only the in-frame ones, dropping some. The sample consists of 78,000 or so clones, roughly 80% of them appearing once. The sequencing input was peripheral blood. These receptors originate from an older man with acute or convalescent COVID-19. Each CDR3 is given with its conserved first and last residue. D genes are given only for firm matches. Not all rows give a size; the values are once, few, many and, for expanded clones, a class.

D gene,J gene,V gene,clone size,CDR3 protein,CDR3 DNA
.,TRBJ2-2,TRBV7-9,once,CASTWGQDTGELFF,TGTGCCAGCACCTGGGGGCAGGACACCGGGGAGCTGTTTTTT
TRBD2,TRBJ2-5,TRBV7-3,.,CASSTRDYPHQETQYF,TGTGCCAGCAGCACCCGGGACTACCCCCACCAAGAGACCCAGTACTTC
.,TRBJ2-5,TRBV19,.,CASSISGIQETQYF,TGTGCCAGTAGTATATCAGGGATCCAAGAGACCCAGTACTTC
.,TRBJ2-3,TRBV5-4,.,CASIPGPGVGTDTQYF,TGTGCCAGTATCCCGGGTCCAGGGGTGGGCACAGATACGCAGTATTTT
TRBD1,TRBJ1-1,TRBV5-1,.,CASSEPGQLNTEAFF,TGCGCCAGCAGTGAACCGGGACAGCTGAACACTGAAGCTTTCTTT
TRBD1,TRBJ1-1,TRBV7-2,.,CASSLNSRGYRVNTEAFF,TGTGCCAGCAGCTTAAACAGCAGGGGGTACCGGGTGAACACTGAAGCTTTCTTT
TRBD2,TRBJ2-1,TRBV11-2,.,CASSLLAGEGSEQFF,TGTGCCAGCAGCTTGCTAGCGGGGGAGGGTAGTGAGCAGTTCTTC
.,TRBJ2-7,TRBV4-1,.,CASSQPGTVYEQYF,TGCGCCAGCAGCCAACCGGGAACCGTCTACGAGCAGTACTTC
.,TRBJ1-4,TRBV4-1,.,CASSQEQAAEEKLFF,TGCGCCAGCAGCCAAGAACAGGCCGCGGAAGAAAAACTGTTTTTT
.,TRBJ2-5,TRBV2,.,CASSEGGETQYF,TGTGCCAGCAGTGAGGGGGGAGAGACCCAGTACTTC
.,TRBJ2-1,TRBV5-1,.,CASSLGQYNEQFF,TGCGCCAGCAGCTTGGGACAGTACAATGAGCAGTTCTTC
TRBD1,TRBJ1-5,TRBV6-5,few,CASSLDRNHNQPQHF,TGTGCCAGCAGTTTGGACAGGAATCACAATCAGCCCCAGCATTTT
TRBD2,TRBJ2-3,TRBV5-1,.,CASSLGTSGGSGTQYF,TGCGCCAGCAGCCTCGGGACTAGCGGGGGGTCAGGTACGCAGTATTTT
.,TRBJ1-4,TRBV27,.,CASRRLAGATNEKLFF,TGTGCCAGCAGGAGGCTGGCCGGAGCAACTAATGAAAAACTGTTTTTT
.,TRBJ1-5,TRBV14,.,CASSQETGYNQPQHF,TGTGCCAGCAGCCAAGAAACAGGGTACAATCAGCCCCAGCATTTT
TRBD1,TRBJ1-5,TRBV19,.,CASSSQTGASNQPQHF,TGTGCCAGTAGTAGTCAGACAGGGGCTAGCAATCAGCCCCAGCATTTT
.,TRBJ2-5,TRBV4-2,.,CASSSLTQETQYF,TGTGCCAGCAGCTCACTTACCCAAGAGACCCAGTACTTC
TRBD2,TRBJ2-2,TRBV5-1,few,CASSLVPSGDTGELFF,TGCGCCAGCAGCTTGGTGCCTAGCGGGGACACCGGGGAGCTGTTTTTT
TRBD2,TRBJ2-3,TRBV19,.,CASSKASLAGETDTQYF,TGTGCCAGTAGCAAAGCCTCACTAGCGGGGGAGACAGATACGCAGTATTTT
.,TRBJ2-1,TRBV7-3,.,CASSLRGEYNEQFF,TGTGCCAGCAGCTTAAGGGGGGAATACAATGAGCAGTTCTTC
TRBD1,TRBJ2-5,TRBV2,.,CASRDRARETQYF,TGTGCCAGCCGGGACAGGGCGAGGGAGACCCAGTACTTC
.,TRBJ1-1,TRBV7-6,few,CASSSSHGGGTEAFF,TGTGCCAGCAGCTCCAGCCATGGCGGGGGCACTGAAGCTTTCTTT
.,TRBJ2-5,TRBV7-8,few,CASSLRGQLIQETQYF,TGTGCCAGCAGCTTACGCGGACAGTTAATTCAAGAGACCCAGTACTTC
TRBD1,TRBJ2-7,TRBV11-3,once,CASSIRDRDYEQYF,TGTGCCAGCAGCATCCGGGACAGGGACTACGAGCAGTACTTC
.,TRBJ2-7,TRBV4-1,.,CASSQGRWGQGGSEQYF,TGCGCCAGCAGCCAAGGAAGGTGGGGCCAGGGGGGTAGCGAGCAGTACTTC
.,TRBJ1-5,TRBV15,.,CATSRDYTHGNQPQHF,TGTGCCACCAGCAGAGATTACACGCACGGCAATCAGCCCCAGCATTTT
.,TRBJ1-2,TRBV5-1,.,CASSSQGPLEGYTF,TGCGCCAGCAGCTCACAGGGCCCGCTGGAAGGCTACACCTTC
TRBD1,TRBJ1-2,TRBV4-1,.,CASSQGGQSYNGYTF,TGCGCCAGCAGCCAAGGGGGACAGTCGTACAATGGCTACACCTTC
TRBD1,TRBJ1-5,TRBV19,.,CASNNRQGNQPQHF,TGTGCCAGTAATAATAGACAGGGGAATCAGCCCCAGCATTTT
TRBD2,TRBJ2-3,TRBV5-4,.,CASSAGGLLSDTQYF,TGTGCCAGCAGCGCGGGGGGGCTCTTATCAGATACGCAGTATTTT
.,TRBJ2-7,TRBV10-1,.,CASSPGHLSSYEQYF,TGCGCCAGCAGTCCGGGACACCTGAGCTCCTACGAGCAGTACTTC
.,TRBJ2-6,TRBV5-1,.,CASSPTSSSGANVLTF,TGCGCCAGCAGCCCTACTTCAAGCTCTGGGGCCAACGTCCTGACTTTC
.,TRBJ1-6,TRBV30,.,CASGGSWGASYNSPLHF,TGTGCCTCGGGGGGTTCTTGGGGCGCGTCCTATAATTCACCCCTCCACTTT
TRBD1,TRBJ2-2,TRBV7-3,.,CASSSRTGAGGELFF,TGTGCCAGCAGCTCAAGGACAGGGGCGGGCGGGGAGCTGTTTTTT
.,TRBJ1-3,TRBV7-9,.,CASTVTGNTIYF,TGTGCCAGCACCGTTACTGGAAACACCATATATTTT
TRBD1,TRBJ2-7,TRBV10-3,once,CAISEGDSAYEQYF,TGTGCCATCAGCGAGGGGGACAGTGCCTACGAGCAGTACTTC
TRBD1,TRBJ1-5,TRBV6-5,few,CASSTPGQGYQPQHF,TGTGCCAGCAGTACCCCGGGACAGGGCTATCAGCCCCAGCATTTT
TRBD2,TRBJ2-1,TRBV2,.,CASSEAPTSGGAHEQFF,TGTGCCAGCAGTGAAGCTCCGACTAGCGGGGGGGCACATGAGCAGTTCTTC
.,TRBJ1-4,TRBV19,.,CASKREATNEKLFF,TGTGCCAGTAAGAGGGAGGCAACTAATGAAAAACTGTTTTTT
TRBD2,TRBJ2-5,TRBV6-5,.,CASSSGGGTQYF,TGTGCCAGCAGCTCGGGGGGAGGGACCCAGTACTTC
TRBD2,TRBJ2-3,TRBV18,few,CASSPAGTNTDTQYF,TGTGCCAGCTCACCTGCCGGGACTAACACAGATACGCAGTATTTT
.,TRBJ1-2,TRBV5-8,.,CASSLDAGRAGGYTF,TGTGCCAGCAGCTTGGATGCAGGGAGGGCTGGGGGCTACACCTTC
TRBD1,TRBJ1-1,TRBV2,.,CASIAGQMNTEAFF,TGTGCCAGCATCGCGGGACAGATGAACACTGAAGCTTTCTTT
.,TRBJ1-2,TRBV27,.,CASSLGAGNYGYTF,TGTGCCAGCAGTTTAGGGGCAGGCAACTATGGCTACACCTTC
.,TRBJ2-3,TRBV10-3,.,CAISESALASTDTQYF,TGTGCCATCAGTGAGTCGGCCCTTGCTAGCACAGATACGCAGTATTTT
.,TRBJ2-5,TRBV18,few,CASSPDIQETQYF,TGTGCCAGCTCACCCGACATACAAGAGACCCAGTACTTC
.,TRBJ2-2,TRBV6-1,.,CASSGGQNLALTGELFF,TGTGCCAGCAGTGGGGGACAGAACCTAGCGCTCACCGGGGAGCTGTTTTTT
.,TRBJ1-2,TRBV4-2,once,CASSQDRQNYGYTF,TGTGCCAGCAGCCAAGATAGACAGAACTATGGCTACACCTTC
TRBD1,TRBJ1-1,TRBV5-1,.,CASSKTGGSEAFF,TGCGCCAGCAGCAAAACAGGGGGCTCTGAAGCTTTCTTT
.,TRBJ2-7,TRBV12-3/TRBV12-4,.,CASSLGQGAEQYF,TGTGCCAGCAGTTTAGGGCAGGGTGCCGAGCAGTACTTC
.,TRBJ2-6,TRBV19,few,CASSMSDSGANVLTF,TGTGCCAGTAGTATGTCAGACTCTGGGGCCAACGTCCTGACTTTC
.,TRBJ1-5,TRBV2,.,CASTGERQPQHF,TGTGCCAGCACGGGGGAGAGACAGCCCCAGCATTTT
.,TRBJ2-5,TRBV5-1,.,CASSLGLAETQYF,TGCGCCAGCAGCTTGGGCCTAGCGGAGACCCAGTACTTC
TRBD1,TRBJ1-6,TRBV5-1,.,CASSLGQGAASPLHF,TGCGCCAGCAGCTTAGGGCAGGGGGCGGCTTCACCCCTCCACTTT
TRBD1,TRBJ1-4,TRBV27,.,CASTSHEAQGGAEKLFF,TGTGCCAGCACTTCTCACGAGGCCCAGGGGGGAGCCGAAAAACTGTTTTTT
TRBD1,TRBJ1-5,TRBV2,.,CASQGADNNQPQHF,TGTGCCAGTCAGGGGGCCGATAACAATCAGCCCCAGCATTTT
TRBD1,TRBJ1-1,TRBV6-5,once,CASSYETGRSSEAFF,TGTGCCAGCAGTTACGAGACAGGGCGTAGCTCTGAAGCTTTCTTT